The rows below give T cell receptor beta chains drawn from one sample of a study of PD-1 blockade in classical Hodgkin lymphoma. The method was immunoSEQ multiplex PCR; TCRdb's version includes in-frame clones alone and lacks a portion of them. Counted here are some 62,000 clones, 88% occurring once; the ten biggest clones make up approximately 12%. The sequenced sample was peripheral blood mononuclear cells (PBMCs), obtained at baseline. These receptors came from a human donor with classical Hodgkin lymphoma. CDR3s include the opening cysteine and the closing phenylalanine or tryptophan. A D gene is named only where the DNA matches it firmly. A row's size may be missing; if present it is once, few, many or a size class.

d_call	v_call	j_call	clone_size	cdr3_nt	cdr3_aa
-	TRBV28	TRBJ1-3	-	TGTGCCAGCAGGACATACGCCTCTGGAAACACCATATATTTT	CASRTYASGNTIYF
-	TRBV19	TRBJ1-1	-	TGTGCCAGTAGTATTCAGGCCCGGGAACTGATGAACACTGAAGCTTTCTTT	CASSIQARELMNTEAFF
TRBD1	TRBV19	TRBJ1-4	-	TGTGCCAGTAGTTTGTGGGACAGGGCTGAAAAACTGTTTTTT	CASSLWDRAEKLFF
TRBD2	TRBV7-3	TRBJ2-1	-	TGTGCCAGCAGCATATCCGGGACTAGCGTTTACAATGAGCAGTTCTTC	CASSISGTSVYNEQFF
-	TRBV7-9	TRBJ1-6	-	TGTGCCAGCAGCGGCATGTCAGGTGGTTCACCCCTCCACTTT	CASSGMSGGSPLHF
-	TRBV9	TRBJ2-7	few	TGTGCCAGCAGCCCCGCAGCAGGGATGGGCTCCTACGAGCAGTACTTC	CASSPAAGMGSYEQYF
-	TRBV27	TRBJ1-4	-	TGTGCCAGCAGTTTACTGGGGGGGCCTAATGAAAAACTGTTTTTT	CASSLLGGPNEKLFF
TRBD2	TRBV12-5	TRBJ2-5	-	TGTGCTAGTGGTTTGGTGCTGCGGGGGGGCCCGGAGACCCAGTACTTC	CASGLVLRGGPETQYF
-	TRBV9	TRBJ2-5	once	TGTGCCAGCAGCGCCGTCACGAGGGACACCCGGCAAGAGACCCAGTACTTC	CASSAVTRDTRQETQYF
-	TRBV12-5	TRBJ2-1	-	TGTGCTAGTGGTTCCTTGTGGGATGAGCAGTTCTTC	CASGSLWDEQFF
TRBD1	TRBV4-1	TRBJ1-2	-	TGCGCCAGCAGCCAAGATCCCGGGACAGGACTCTATGGCTACACCTTC	CASSQDPGTGLYGYTF
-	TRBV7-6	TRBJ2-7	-	TGTGCCAGCGGATATACCTCCTACGAGCAGTACTTC	CASGYTSYEQYF
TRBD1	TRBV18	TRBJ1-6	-	TGTGCCAGCTCACCCGCAGACAGGGGTAATTCACCCCTCCACTTT	CASSPADRGNSPLHF
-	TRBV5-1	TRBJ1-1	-	TGCGCCAGCAGCTACGGTGGACGGGAGAACACTGAAGCTTTCTTT	CASSYGGRENTEAFF
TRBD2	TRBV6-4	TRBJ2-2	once	TGTGCCAGCAGTGTCCACGTCCTAGCGGGGGGTCTATCGAACACCGGGGAGCTGTTTTTT	CASSVHVLAGGLSNTGELFF
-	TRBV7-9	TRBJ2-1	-	TGTGCCAGCAGCTTAGCCCGGGGGAGAAACAATGAGCAGTTCTTC	CASSLARGRNNEQFF
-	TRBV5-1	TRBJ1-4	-	TGCGCCAGCAGCCCAATGGGGACATCTCTGTTTTTT	CASSPMGTSLFF
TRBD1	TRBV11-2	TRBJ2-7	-	TGTGCCAGCAGCTCTTGGACAGGGGGGAATACCTACGAGCAGTACTTC	CASSSWTGGNTYEQYF
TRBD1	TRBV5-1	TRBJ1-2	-	TGCGCCAGCAGCTTGGCCGCAGGGGGCTCTGGCTACACCTTC	CASSLAAGGSGYTF
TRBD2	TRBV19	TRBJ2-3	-	TGTGCCAGTAGTATTGGTAGCGGGGGGACAGATACGCAGTATTTT	CASSIGSGGTDTQYF
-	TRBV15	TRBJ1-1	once	TGTGCCACCAGCTCCTCGGTGGCAGCGAAGTTGAACACTGAAGCTTTCTTT	CATSSSVAAKLNTEAFF
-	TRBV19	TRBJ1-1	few	TGTGCCAGTAGTCGGGCGGGGAACACTGAAGCTTTCTTT	CASSRAGNTEAFF
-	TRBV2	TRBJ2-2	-	TGTGCCAGCAGTGAGGGGTTCCACACCGGGGAGCTGTTTTTT	CASSEGFHTGELFF
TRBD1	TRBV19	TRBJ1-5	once	TGTGCCAGTAGTAACATTTGGGACAGGGGTCAGCCCCAGCATTTT	CASSNIWDRGQPQHF
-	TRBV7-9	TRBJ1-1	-	TGTGCCAGCAGCTTAACTTGGAACAGTGAAGCTTTCTTT	CASSLTWNSEAFF
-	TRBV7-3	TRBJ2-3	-	TGTGCCAGCAGCTTCTGGGGTAGCTCCACAGATACGCAGTATTTT	CASSFWGSSTDTQYF
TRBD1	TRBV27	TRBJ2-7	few	TGTGCCAGCAGACCCTCTGGGACAGGGACCTACGAGCAGTACTTC	CASRPSGTGTYEQYF
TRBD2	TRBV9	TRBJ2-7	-	TGTGCCAGCAGCGTAGGGGCTAGCGGGAGCTACGAGCAGTACTTC	CASSVGASGSYEQYF
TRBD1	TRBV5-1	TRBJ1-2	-	TGCGCCAGCAGCTTGGGAGGGGGCAACGCCTATGGCTACACCTTC	CASSLGGGNAYGYTF
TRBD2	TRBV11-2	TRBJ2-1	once	TGTGCCAGCAGCGCCCAACCGCGACTAGCGGGGTCGTACAATGAGCAGTTCTTC	CASSAQPRLAGSYNEQFF